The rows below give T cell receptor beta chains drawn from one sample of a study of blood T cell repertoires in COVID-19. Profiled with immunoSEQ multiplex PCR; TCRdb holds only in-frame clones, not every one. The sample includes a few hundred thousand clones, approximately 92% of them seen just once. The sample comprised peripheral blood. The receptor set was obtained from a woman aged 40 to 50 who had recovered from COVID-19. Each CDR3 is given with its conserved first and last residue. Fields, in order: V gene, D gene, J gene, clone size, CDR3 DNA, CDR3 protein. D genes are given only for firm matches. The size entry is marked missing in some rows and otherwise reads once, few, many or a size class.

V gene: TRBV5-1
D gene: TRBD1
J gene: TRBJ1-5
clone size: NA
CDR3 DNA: TGCGCCAGCAGCCTAACAGGGGAGGATCAGCCCCAGCATTTT
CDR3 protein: CASSLTGEDQPQHF

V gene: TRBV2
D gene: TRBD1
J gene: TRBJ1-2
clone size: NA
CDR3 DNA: TGTGCCAGCAGTGGACAGGGCGAGGGCTATGGCTACACCTTC
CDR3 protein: CASSGQGEGYGYTF

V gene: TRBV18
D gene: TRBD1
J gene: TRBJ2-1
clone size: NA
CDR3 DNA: TGTGCCAGCTCACCCGGACAGGACTCCTACAATGAGCAGTTCTTC
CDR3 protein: CASSPGQDSYNEQFF

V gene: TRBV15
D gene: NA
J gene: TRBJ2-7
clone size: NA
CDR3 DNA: TGTGCCACCAGCAGAGATGAATTCGGGTGGCAGTACTTC
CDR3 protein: CATSRDEFGWQYF

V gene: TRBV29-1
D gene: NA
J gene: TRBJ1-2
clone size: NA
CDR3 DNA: TGCAGCGTTGAAAGGGGCAGGGTCGGCTACACCTTC
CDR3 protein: CSVERGRVGYTF

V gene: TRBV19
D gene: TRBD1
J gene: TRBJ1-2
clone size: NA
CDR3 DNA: TGTGCCAGTAGGCCGATCCTGGGACAGGGGTCGGACGGCTACACCTTC
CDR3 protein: CASRPILGQGSDGYTF

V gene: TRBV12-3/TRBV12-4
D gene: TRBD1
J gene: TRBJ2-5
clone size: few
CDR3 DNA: TGTGCCAGCAGGCCCGACAGGGAAAAGACCCAGTACTTC
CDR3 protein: CASRPDREKTQYF

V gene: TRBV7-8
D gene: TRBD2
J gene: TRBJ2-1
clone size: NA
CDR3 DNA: TGTGCCAGCAGTCGCGGGAGGGACAATGAGCAGTTCTTC
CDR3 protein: CASSRGRDNEQFF

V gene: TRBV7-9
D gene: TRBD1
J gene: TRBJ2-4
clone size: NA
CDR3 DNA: TGTGCCAGCACCCAAGAGACAGGGCAAAACATTCAGTACTTC
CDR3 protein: CASTQETGQNIQYF

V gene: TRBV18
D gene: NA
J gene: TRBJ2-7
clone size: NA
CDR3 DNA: TGTGCCAGCTCACCACTCCCCACAGGGCCCTACGAGCAGTACTTC
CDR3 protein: CASSPLPTGPYEQYF

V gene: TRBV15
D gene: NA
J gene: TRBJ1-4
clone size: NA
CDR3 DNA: TGTGCCACCAGCAGAGGACAGTTGACAACTAATGAAAAACTGTTTTTT
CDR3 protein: CATSRGQLTTNEKLFF

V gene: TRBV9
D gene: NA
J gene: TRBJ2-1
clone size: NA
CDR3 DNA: TGTGCCAGCAGCCCGACTCCTTTCGATGAGCAGTTCTTC
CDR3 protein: CASSPTPFDEQFF

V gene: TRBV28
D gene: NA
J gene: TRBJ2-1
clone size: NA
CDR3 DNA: TGTGCCAGCAGTTTCGCCGGTCAATATGAGCAGTTCTTC
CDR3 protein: CASSFAGQYEQFF

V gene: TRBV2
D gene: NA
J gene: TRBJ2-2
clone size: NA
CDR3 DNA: TGTGCCAGCAGTGCCCTTACCGGGGAGCTGTTTTTT
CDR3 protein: CASSALTGELFF

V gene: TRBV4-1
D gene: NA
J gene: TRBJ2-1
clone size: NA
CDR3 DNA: TGCGCCAGCAGCCTCGCGGGGAACCCCTACAATGAGCAGTTCTTC
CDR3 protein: CASSLAGNPYNEQFF

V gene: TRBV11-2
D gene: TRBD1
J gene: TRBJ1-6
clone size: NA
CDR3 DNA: TGTGCCAGCAGCATCGGACAGGACCGTTCACCCCTCCACTTT
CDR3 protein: CASSIGQDRSPLHF

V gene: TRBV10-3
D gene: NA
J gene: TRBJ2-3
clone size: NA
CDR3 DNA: TGTGCCATCAAGCGAGTGGGAGAGAACACAGATACGCAGTATTTT
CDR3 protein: CAIKRVGENTDTQYF

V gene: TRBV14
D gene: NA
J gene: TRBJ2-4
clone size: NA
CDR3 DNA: TGTGCCAGCAGGAAGGACTCTCGACAGGATTGCAGTGCCAAAAACATTCAGTACTTC
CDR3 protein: CASRKDSRQDCSAKNIQYF

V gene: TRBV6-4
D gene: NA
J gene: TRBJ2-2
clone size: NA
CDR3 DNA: TGTGCCAGCATCAGGTCTTGCCTAAGACTAAGTGGCACCGGGGAGCTGTTTTTT
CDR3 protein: CASIRSCLRLSGTGELFF

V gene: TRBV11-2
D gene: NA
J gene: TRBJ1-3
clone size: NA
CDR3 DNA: TGTGCCAGCAGCTTACAAAACACCATATATTTT
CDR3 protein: CASSLQNTIYF

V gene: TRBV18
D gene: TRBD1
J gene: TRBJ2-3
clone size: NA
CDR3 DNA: TGTGCCAGCTCGCCTAACAGGGGGGTGATCACAGATACGCAGTATTTT
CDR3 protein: CASSPNRGVITDTQYF

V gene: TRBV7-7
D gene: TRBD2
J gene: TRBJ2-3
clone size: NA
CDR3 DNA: TGTGCCAGCACCCTAGCGGGGGGGCAAGATACGCAGTATTTT
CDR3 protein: CASTLAGGQDTQYF

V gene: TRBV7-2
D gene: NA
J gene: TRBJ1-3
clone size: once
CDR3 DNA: TGTGCCAGCAGCTTAGAAGTAGGGAGGTTCTCTGGAAACACCATATATTTT
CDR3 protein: CASSLEVGRFSGNTIYF

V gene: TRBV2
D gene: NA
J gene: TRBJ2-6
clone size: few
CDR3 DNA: TGTGCCAGCAGTCGCTCTGGGGCCAACGTCCTGACTTTC
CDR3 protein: CASSRSGANVLTF

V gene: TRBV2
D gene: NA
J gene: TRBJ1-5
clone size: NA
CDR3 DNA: TGTGCCAGCGGCGCAGGGCTTTTTCAGCCCCAGCATTTT
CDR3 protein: CASGAGLFQPQHF

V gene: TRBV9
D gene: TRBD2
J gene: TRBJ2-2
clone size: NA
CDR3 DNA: TGTGCCAGCAGCGTAGCTAGGACTAGTGGAACCGGGGAGCTGTTTTTT
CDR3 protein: CASSVARTSGTGELFF

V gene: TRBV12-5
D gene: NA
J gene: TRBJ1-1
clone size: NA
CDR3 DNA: TGTGCTAGTGTCGGGACTGCGGCCACTGAAGCTTTCTTT
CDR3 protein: CASVGTAATEAFF

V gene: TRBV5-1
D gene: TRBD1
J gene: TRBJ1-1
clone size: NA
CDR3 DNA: TGCGCCAGCAGCCTCACCCGGGACAGGGGATTCTTGGCCACTGAAGCTTTCTTT
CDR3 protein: CASSLTRDRGFLATEAFF

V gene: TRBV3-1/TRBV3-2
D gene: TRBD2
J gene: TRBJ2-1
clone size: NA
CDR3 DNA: TGTGCCAGCAGCCAGGGTGGACTAGCGGGGGGTAGTGAGCAGTTCTTC
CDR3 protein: CASSQGGLAGGSEQFF

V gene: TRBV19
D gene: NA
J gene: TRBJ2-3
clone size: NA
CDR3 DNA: TGTGCCAGTAATGGAGACCTATTGGGAGATACGCAGTATTTT
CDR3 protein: CASNGDLLGDTQYF

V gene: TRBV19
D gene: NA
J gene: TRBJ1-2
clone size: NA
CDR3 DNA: TGTGCCAGTAGTATTTGGGGAGGTGGCTACACCTTC
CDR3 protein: CASSIWGGGYTF

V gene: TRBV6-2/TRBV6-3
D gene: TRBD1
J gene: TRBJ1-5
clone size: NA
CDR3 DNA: TGTGCCAGCAGTTACGGCAGGGGGCTACCTCCCAGCAATCAGCCCCAGCATTTT
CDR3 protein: CASSYGRGLPPSNQPQHF